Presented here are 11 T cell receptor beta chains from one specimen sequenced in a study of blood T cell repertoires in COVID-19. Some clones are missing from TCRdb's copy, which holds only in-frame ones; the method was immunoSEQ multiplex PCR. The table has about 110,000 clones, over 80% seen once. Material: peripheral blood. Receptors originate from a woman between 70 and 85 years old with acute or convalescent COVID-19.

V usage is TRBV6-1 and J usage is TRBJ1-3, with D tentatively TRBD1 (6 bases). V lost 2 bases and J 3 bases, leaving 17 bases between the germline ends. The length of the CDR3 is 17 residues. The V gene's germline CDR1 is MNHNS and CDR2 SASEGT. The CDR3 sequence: CASSELGAFTGGNTIYF. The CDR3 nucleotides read TGTGCCAGCAGTGAATTGGGGGCCTTCACCGGTGGAAACACCATATATTTT.

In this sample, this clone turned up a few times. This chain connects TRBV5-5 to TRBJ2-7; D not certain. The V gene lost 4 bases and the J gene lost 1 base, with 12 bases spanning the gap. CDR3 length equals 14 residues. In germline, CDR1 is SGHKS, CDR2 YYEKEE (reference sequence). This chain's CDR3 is CASSPGSSSYEQYF. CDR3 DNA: TGTGCCAGCAGCCCCGGGTCTTCGTCCTACGAGCAGTACTTC.

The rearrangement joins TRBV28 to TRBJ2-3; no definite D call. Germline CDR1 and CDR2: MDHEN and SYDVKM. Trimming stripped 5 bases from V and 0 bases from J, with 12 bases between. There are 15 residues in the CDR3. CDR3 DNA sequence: TGTGCCAGCAGTCCCGGAGTGTCGAGCACAGATACGCAGTATTTT. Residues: CASSPGVSSTDTQYF.

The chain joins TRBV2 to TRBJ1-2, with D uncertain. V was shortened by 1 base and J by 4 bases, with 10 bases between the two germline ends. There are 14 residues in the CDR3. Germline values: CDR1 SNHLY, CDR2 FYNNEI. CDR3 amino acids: CASSEGAFFYGYTF. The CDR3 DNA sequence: TGTGCCAGCAGTGAAGGGGCTTTTTTCTATGGCTACACCTTC.

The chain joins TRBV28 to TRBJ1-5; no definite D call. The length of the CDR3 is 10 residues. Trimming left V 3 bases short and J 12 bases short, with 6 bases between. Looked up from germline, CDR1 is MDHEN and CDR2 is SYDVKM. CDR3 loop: CASSFSVQHF. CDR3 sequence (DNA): TGTGCCAGCAGTTTCTCGGTCCAGCATTTT.

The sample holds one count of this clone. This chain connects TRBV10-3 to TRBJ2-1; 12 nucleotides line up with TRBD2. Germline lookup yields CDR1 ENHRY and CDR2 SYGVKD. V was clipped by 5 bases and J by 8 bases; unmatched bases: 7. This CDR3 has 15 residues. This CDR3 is CAISTGTSGSYEQFF. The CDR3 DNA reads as TGTGCCATCAGTACCGGGACTAGCGGGTCATATGAGCAGTTCTTC.

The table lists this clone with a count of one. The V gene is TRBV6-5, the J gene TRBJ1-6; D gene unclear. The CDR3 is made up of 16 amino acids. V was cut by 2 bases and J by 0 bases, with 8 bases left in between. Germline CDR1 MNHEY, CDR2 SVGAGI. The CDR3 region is CASSYALSSYNSPLHF. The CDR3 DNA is TGTGCCAGCAGTTACGCCTTGAGCTCCTATAATTCACCCCTCCACTTT.

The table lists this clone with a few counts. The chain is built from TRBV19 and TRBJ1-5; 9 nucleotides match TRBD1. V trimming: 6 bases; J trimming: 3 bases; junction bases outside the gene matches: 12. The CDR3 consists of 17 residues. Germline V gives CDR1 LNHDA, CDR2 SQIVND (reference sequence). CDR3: CASSHTPGQGDNQPQHF. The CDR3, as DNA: TGTGCCAGTAGCCACACCCCGGGACAGGGTGACAATCAGCCCCAGCATTTT.

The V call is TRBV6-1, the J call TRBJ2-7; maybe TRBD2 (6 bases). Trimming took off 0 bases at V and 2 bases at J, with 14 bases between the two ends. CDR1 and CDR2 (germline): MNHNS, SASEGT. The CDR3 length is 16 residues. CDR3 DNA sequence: TGTGCCAGCAGTGAAGCAGGCTGGGGAGGCCCCTACGAGCAGTACGTC. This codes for CASSEAGWGGPYEQYV.

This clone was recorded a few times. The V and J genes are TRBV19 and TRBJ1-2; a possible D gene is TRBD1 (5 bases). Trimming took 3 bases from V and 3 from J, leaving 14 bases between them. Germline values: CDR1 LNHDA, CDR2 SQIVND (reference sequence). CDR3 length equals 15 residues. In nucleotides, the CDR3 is TGTGCCAGTAGTATGGCGGGGGGAAGGGACTATGGCTACACCTTC. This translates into CASSMAGGRDYGYTF.

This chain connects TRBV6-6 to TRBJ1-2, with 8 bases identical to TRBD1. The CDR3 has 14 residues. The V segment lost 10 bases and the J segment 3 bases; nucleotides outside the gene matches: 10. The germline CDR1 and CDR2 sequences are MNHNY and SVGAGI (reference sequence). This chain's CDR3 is CANSPRGQDYGYTF. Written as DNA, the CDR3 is TGTGCCAACTCCCCCAGGGGGCAGGACTATGGCTACACCTTC.